The 10 T cell receptor beta chains given below trace back to one sample, sequenced in a study of T cell changes during pregnancy in multiple sclerosis. This table comes from immunoSEQ multiplex PCR, and its TCRdb copy is limited to in-frame clones, with some not included. The data contain under 50,000 clones, about 88% of them singletons. The sample here was CD8+ T cells from peripheral blood mononuclear cells, taken in the first trimester of pregnancy. The origin of the receptors is a female donor with multiple sclerosis, enrolled in a pregnancy study.

The chain combines TRBV5-6 with TRBJ2-7; a weak D match, TRBD2 (5 bases). The CDR3 is made up of 14 amino acids. V was trimmed by 2 bases and J by 3 bases, leaving 12 bases between them. Germline values: CDR1 SGHDT, CDR2 YYEEEE. CDR3 bases: TGTGCCAGCAGCTTCACACTGGAGGTCTACGAGCAGTACTTC. Protein product: CASSFTLEVYEQYF.

The J gene is TRBJ2-3, the V gene TRBV23-1; 7 bases agree with TRBD1. TRBV23-1 counts as an open reading frame of uncertain function. V was clipped by 1 base and J by 3 bases; unmatched bases: 10. CDR3 length equals 17 residues. CDR3 coding DNA: TGCGCCAGCAGTCAATGGGAAACAGGGGACCCGACAGATACGCAGTATTTT. Its protein is CASSQWETGDPTDTQYF.

This clone has just one count. The chain is built from TRBV5-6 and TRBJ2-7, with 8 bases matching TRBD1. This CDR3 region has 15 residues. In germline, CDR1 is SGHDT, CDR2 YYEEEE. V was clipped by 1 base and J by 4 bases; unmatched bases: 7. The CDR3: CASSLSGGGSYEQYF. The CDR3 DNA reads TGTGCCAGCAGCTTGTCAGGGGGCGGAAGTTACGAGCAGTACTTC.

V and J are TRBV9 and TRBJ2-7, with no clear D. V was clipped by 0 bases and J by 3 bases, with 7 bases between them. The germline V gene has CDR1 SGDLS and CDR2 YYNGEE. This CDR3 comprises 13 residues. CDR3 in DNA: TGTGCCAGCAGCGTAGGGCCAAACTACGAGCAGTACTTC. It yields the protein CASSVGPNYEQYF.

The chain couples TRBV30 to TRBJ2-7; 13 nucleotides agree with TRBD2. Trimming took 5 bases from V and 6 from J; bases not matched to a gene: 7. The CDR3 runs 14 residues. Germline V gene data show CDR1 as GTSNPN and CDR2 as SVGIG (reference sequence). The CDR3: CAWGLGTSGAEQYF. The CDR3 DNA reads TGTGCCTGGGGGCTCGGGACTAGCGGGGCCGAGCAGTACTTC.

This chain connects TRBV2 to TRBJ1-1, with D tentatively TRBD1 (6 bases). CDR1 is SNHLY and CDR2 is FYNNEI in the germline V gene. This CDR3 spans 13 amino acids. V lost 3 bases to trimming and J lost 7 bases, with 12 bases between them. The CDR3 region is CASSEDSTLEAFF. The CDR3 DNA follows: TGTGCCAGCAGTGAGGACAGTACCCTTGAAGCTTTCTTT.

The rearrangement uses TRBV9 and TRBJ2-3; 11 nucleotides agree with TRBD2. This CDR3 region has 17 residues. V dropped 0 bases and J dropped 1; count of bases not matched to a gene: 4. The germline gives CDR1 SGDLS, CDR2 YYNGEE. The CDR3 is CASSVGLLAGGTDTQYF. The CDR3 region has the DNA TGTGCCAGCAGCGTAGGTTTACTAGCGGGAGGCACAGATACGCAGTATTTT.

CDR3 in DNA: TGTGCCAGCAGCGTAGGTGGGACTAGCAGCGACGAGCAGTACTTC. It translates to CASSVGGTSSDEQYF. The genes are TRBV9 and TRBJ2-7; 9 bases match TRBD2. The CDR3 sequence is 15 residues long. Germline V CDR1 and CDR2: SGDLS, YYNGEE. V dropped 0 bases and J dropped 5; count of bases not matched to a gene: 6.

The J gene is TRBJ2-1, the V gene TRBV7-7, with TRBD2 matching 9 bases. CDR3 size: 15 residues. V gave up 2 bases and J gave up 5 bases; unmatched junction bases: 4. CDR1 is SSHAT and CDR2 is FNYEAQ in the germline V gene (reference sequence). CDR3 residues: CASSLLSGGNNEQFF. Written as DNA, the CDR3 is TGTGCCAGCAGCTTACTGAGCGGGGGGAACAATGAGCAGTTCTTC.

This clone was found once. The chain links TRBV5-6 to TRBJ2-3; tentative D call: TRBD1 (6 bases). This CDR3 has 12 residues. CDR1 and CDR2 (germline): SGHDT, YYEEEE. The ends were cut back, 4 bases at V and 8 bases at J, with 11 bases in the middle. The CDR3 DNA sequence: TGTGCCAGCAGCGGACAGTCGGGTACGCAGTATTTT. Amino acid sequence: CASSGQSGTQYF.